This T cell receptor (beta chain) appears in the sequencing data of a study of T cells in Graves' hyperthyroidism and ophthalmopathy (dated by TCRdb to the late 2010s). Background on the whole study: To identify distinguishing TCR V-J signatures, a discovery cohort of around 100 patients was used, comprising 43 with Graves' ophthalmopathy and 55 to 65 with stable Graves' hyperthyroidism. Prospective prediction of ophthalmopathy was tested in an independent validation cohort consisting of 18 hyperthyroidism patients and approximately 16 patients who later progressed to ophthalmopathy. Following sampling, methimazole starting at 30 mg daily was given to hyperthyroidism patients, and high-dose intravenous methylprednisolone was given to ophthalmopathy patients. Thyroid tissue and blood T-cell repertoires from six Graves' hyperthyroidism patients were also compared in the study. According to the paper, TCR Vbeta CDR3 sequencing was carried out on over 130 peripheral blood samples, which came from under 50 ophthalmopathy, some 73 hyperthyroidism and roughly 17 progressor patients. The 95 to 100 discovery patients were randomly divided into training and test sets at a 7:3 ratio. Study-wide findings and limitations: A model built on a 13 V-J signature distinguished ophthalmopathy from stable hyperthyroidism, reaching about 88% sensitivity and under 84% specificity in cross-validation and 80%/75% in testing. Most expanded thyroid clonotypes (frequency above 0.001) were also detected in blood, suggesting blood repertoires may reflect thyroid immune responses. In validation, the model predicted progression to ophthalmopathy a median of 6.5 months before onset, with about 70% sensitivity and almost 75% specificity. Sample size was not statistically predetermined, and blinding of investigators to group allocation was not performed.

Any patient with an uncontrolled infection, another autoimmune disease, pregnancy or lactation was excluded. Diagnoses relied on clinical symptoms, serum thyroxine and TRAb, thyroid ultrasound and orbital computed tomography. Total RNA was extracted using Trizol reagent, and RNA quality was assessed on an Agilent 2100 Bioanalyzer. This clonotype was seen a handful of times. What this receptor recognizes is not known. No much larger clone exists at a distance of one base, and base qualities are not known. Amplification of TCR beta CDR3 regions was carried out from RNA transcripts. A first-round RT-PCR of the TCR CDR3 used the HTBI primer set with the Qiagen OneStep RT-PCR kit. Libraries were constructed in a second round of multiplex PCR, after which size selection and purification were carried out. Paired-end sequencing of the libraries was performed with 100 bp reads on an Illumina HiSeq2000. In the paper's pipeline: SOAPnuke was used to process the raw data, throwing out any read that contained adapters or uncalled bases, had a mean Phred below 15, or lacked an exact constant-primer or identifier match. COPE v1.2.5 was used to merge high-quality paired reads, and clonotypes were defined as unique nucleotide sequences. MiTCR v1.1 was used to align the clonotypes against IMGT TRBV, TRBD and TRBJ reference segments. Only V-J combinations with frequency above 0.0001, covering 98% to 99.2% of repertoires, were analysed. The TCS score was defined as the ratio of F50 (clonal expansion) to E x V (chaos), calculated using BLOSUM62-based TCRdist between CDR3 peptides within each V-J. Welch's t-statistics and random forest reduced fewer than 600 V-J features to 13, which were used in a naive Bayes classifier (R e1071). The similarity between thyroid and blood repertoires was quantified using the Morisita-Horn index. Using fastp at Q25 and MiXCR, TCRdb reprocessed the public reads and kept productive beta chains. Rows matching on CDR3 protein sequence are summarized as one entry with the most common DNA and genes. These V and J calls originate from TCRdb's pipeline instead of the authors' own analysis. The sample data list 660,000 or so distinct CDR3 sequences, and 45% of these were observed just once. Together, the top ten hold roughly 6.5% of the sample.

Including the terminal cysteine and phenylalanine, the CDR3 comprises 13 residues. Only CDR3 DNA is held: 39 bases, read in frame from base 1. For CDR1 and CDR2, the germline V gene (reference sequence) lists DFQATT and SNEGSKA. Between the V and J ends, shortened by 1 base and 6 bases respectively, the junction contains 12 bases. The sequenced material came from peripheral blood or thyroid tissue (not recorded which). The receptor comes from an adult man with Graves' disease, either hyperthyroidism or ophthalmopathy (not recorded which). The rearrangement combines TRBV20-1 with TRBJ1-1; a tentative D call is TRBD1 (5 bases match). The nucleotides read TGCAGTGCTAGAGGAGCGGGGGACCCTGAAGCTTTCTTT. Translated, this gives CSARGAGDPEAFF.